These 15 T cell receptor beta chains came from one sample sequenced in a study of shared clonotypes between healthy human individuals. Method: immunoSEQ multiplex PCR; TCRdb's copy keeps in-frame clones and lacks some. Of more than 2 million clones in the sample, 90% to 95% were seen once. The source material was naive CD4+ T cells sorted from blood. Subset specified: CD45RA+ positively selected. Receptors were obtained from a man aged 18 to 30 in good health.

This chain uses TRBV19 with TRBJ1-5; 10 nucleotides align to TRBD1. In germline, CDR1 is LNHDA, CDR2 SQIVND (reference sequence). V was pared by 4 bases and J by 6 bases, with 6 bases of the junction left unmatched. This CDR3 is 15 amino acids long. CDR3 protein: CASSTRQGARQPQHF. The CDR3 region has the DNA TGTGCCAGTAGTACCAGACAGGGGGCACGTCAGCCCCAGCATTTT.

The gene calls are TRBV6-1 and TRBJ2-7, with D uncertain. The germline V and J ends were trimmed by 8 bases and 3 bases, with 14 bases remaining between them. The CDR3 extends over 13 amino acids. CDR1 is MNHNS and CDR2 is SASEGT in the germline V gene. The CDR3 loop reads CASEEDTLYEQYF. The CDR3 DNA follows: TGTGCCAGCGAAGAAGACACCCTCTACGAGCAGTACTTC.

This clone was picked up one time. V gene TRBV19 combines with J gene TRBJ1-1; 7 nucleotides line up with TRBD1. The CDR3 runs to 15 residues. Germline loops: CDR1 LNHDA, CDR2 SQIVND (reference sequence). The J segment lost 4 bases and the V segment lost 3 bases, leaving 8 bases of the junction unmatched. For the CDR3, the DNA is TGTGCCAGTAGTATTTACAGGGGAAGGATCACTGAAGCTTTCTTT. Translating gives CASSIYRGRITEAFF.

The rearrangement uses TRBV4-1 and TRBJ1-2; 10 bases fit TRBD1. J lost 6 bases, V lost 1 base, and 8 bases had no gene match. This CDR3 spans 16 amino acids. Germline CDR1 MGHRA, CDR2 YSYEKL. CDR3 protein: CASSQGMRGTGDGYTF. For the CDR3, the DNA is TGCGCCAGCAGCCAAGGTATGCGCGGGACAGGGGATGGCTACACCTTC.

As regards this clone: Other DNA sequences in this sample translate to the same CDR3. The CDR3 nucleotides read TGTGCCAGCAGCTTAGGAGGGGTTAGCTACGAGCAGTACTTC. Protein: CASSLGGVSYEQYF. This rearrangement joins TRBV7-8 to TRBJ2-7; tentatively, D is TRBD1 or TRBD2 (5 bases each). CDR1 and CDR2 (germline): SGHVS, FQNEAQ. Trimming stripped 1 base from V and 3 bases from J, with 10 bases between. The CDR3 is 14 amino acids. The full variable domain, in which reference TRBV7-8 and TRBJ2-7 provide the parts outside the CDR3, is GAGVSQSPRYKVAKRGQDVALRCDPISGHVSLFWYQQALGQGPEFLTYFQNEAQLDKSGLPSDRFFAERPEGSVSTLKIQRTQQEDSAVYLCASSLGGVSYEQYFGPGTRLTVT.

CDR3 DNA sequence: TGTGCCTGGAGTCCCCAACTTGGATATGGCTACACCTTC. Its protein is CAWSPQLGYGYTF. The V and J genes are TRBV30 and TRBJ1-2; D not certain. This CDR3 has 13 amino acids. With 2 bases removed from V and 5 bases from J, the gap between germline ends came to 12 bases. From germline, CDR1 is GTSNPN and CDR2 SVGIG (reference sequence).

The chain has TRBV5-4 and TRBJ1-1; D is perhaps TRBD1 (6 bases). V lost 3 bases and J lost 1, with 10 bases in between. The CDR3 runs 14 residues. CDR1 is SGHNT and CDR2 is YYREEE in the germline V gene (reference sequence). The CDR3 DNA reads TGTGCCAGCAGCTATAAAGGGGGGAACACTGAAGCTTTCTTT. Protein: CASSYKGGNTEAFF. The whole variable domain, filled in from reference TRBV5-4 and TRBJ1-1, reads ETGVTQSPTHLIKTRGQQVTLRCSSQSGHNTVSWYQQALGQGPQFIFQYYREEENGRGNFPPRFSGLQFPNYSSELNVNALELDDSALYLCASSYKGGNTEAFFGQGTRLTVV.

The rearrangement links TRBV10-3 to TRBJ2-7; D not resolved. This CDR3 has 15 amino acids. Deletions cut 3 bases from V and 6 bases from J, with 18 bases between. Germline CDR1 and CDR2: ENHRY and SYGVKD. CDR3 protein: CAISDLAAALLEQYF. The DNA for the CDR3 is TGTGCCATCAGTGACCTGGCAGCCGCCCTCCTCGAGCAGTACTTC.

This chain links TRBV4-1 with TRBJ1-4; 11 nucleotides line up with TRBD1. Trimming cost V 2 bases and J 7 bases; bases outside gene matches: 6. This CDR3 has 16 amino acids. The germline V gene encodes CDR1 MGHRA and CDR2 YSYEKL. This CDR3 is CASSQTGQGAGEKLFF. CDR3 nucleotides: TGCGCCAGCAGCCAAACAGGACAGGGGGCGGGTGAAAAACTGTTTTTT.

The rearrangement joins TRBV5-6 to TRBJ2-7, with D perhaps TRBD2 (6 bases). Germline CDR1 and CDR2: SGHDT and YYEEEE. Trimming shortened V by 4 bases and J by 0 bases, and 17 bases separated the two germline ends. The CDR3 runs to 16 residues. CDR3 sequence: CASSQTPGRSSYEQYF. The CDR3 coding sequence is TGTGCCAGCAGCCAAACCCCAGGGAGGAGCTCCTACGAGCAGTACTTC.

The J gene is TRBJ2-5, the V gene TRBV10-2; 12 nucleotides align to TRBD2. CDR1 and CDR2 (germline): WSHSY, SAAADI. The CDR3 is made up of 15 amino acids. Trimming cost V 5 bases and J 5 bases; bases outside gene matches: 6. Here the CDR3 reads CASSQTSGSSETQYF. The DNA of the CDR3 is TGCGCCAGCAGTCAGACTAGCGGGAGTAGTGAGACCCAGTACTTC.

J is TRBJ1-1 and V is TRBV6-6; no clear D. The CDR3 runs 13 residues. Between the trimmed V and J ends, which lost 3 bases and 7 bases, there was a span of 12 bases. CDR1 and CDR2 (germline): MNHNY, SVGAGI (reference sequence). CDR3 loop: CASSYAAVGEAFF. CDR3 DNA sequence: TGTGCCAGCAGTTATGCCGCGGTCGGTGAAGCTTTCTTT.

This chain connects TRBV5-1 to TRBJ2-2, with 8 bases fitting TRBD1. The CDR3 sequence is 17 residues long. Germline assignment: CDR1 SGHRS and CDR2 YFSETQ. The ends lost 0 bases at V and 6 bases at J; junction bases unmatched: 10. The chain's CDR3 is CASSLDRGSGSAGELFF. The DNA of the CDR3 is TGCGCCAGCAGCTTGGACAGGGGGTCCGGGAGCGCCGGGGAGCTGTTTTTT.

The J gene is TRBJ2-5, the V gene TRBV7-2; tentative D call: TRBD2 (5 bases). Germline assignment: CDR1 SGHTA and CDR2 FQGNSA. This CDR3 region has 16 residues. V gave up 5 bases and J gave up 2 bases, with 18 bases separating them. CDR3 coding DNA: TGTGCCAGCAGCCCGCTCGGAGGTACCCCTCAAGAGACCCAGTACTTC. Translated: CASSPLGGTPQETQYF.

The chain links TRBV10-3 to TRBJ2-7; D unclear. This CDR3 region has 12 residues. CDR1 and CDR2 (germline): ENHRY, SYGVKD. V was clipped by 4 bases and J by 6 bases, with 10 bases between them. The CDR3 reads CAISVGASEQYF. The CDR3 coding sequence is TGTGCCATCAGTGTAGGAGCGAGCGAGCAGTACTTC.